These 8 T cell receptor beta chains came from one sample sequenced in a study of shared clonotypes between healthy human individuals (dated by TCRdb to the early 2020s). Library generation was performed with the immunoSEQ multiplex PCR assay. The immuneACCESS repertoire file appears here via TCRdb, limited to in-frame rearrangements. These files lack a portion of the clones; in checked studies, under half of the deficit traces to unresolved V genes, and the cause of the others is not known. The sample profile shows around 2.5 million clones; 80% to 95% of them were found once. The top ten clonotypes cover roughly 0.36% of the sample. The sample was naive CD4+ T cells from PBMCs. The cell subset or site label on this specimen signifies: CD45RA+ positively selected. These receptors were taken from a man aged 18 to 29 in good health. Some clones in this sample may be carry-over from other donors' samples.

This chain connects TRBV6-1 to TRBJ2-3; weak D call: TRBD1 (5 bases). V lost 10 bases and J lost 0, with 11 bases in between. This CDR3 comprises 13 residues. The germline V gene encodes CDR1 MNHNS and CDR2 SASEGT. The CDR3 DNA sequence: TGTGCCACCAGGGTGGGAAGCACAGATACGCAGTATTTT. Translated: CATRVGSTDTQYF.

The chain employs TRBV9 and TRBJ2-2; TRBD2 agrees at 7 bases. Germline assignment: CDR1 SGDLS and CDR2 YYNGEE. V shed 4 bases and J 5 bases; nucleotides not matched to a gene: 8. The CDR3 has 15 residues. CDR3 in DNA: TGTGCCAGCAGCCCCGAGGCGGGAGTAACCGGGGAGCTGTTTTTT. Protein product: CASSPEAGVTGELFF.

The J gene is TRBJ1-1, the V gene TRBV10-3, with 10 nucleotides matching TRBD1. The V segment lost 6 bases and the J segment 5 bases; nucleotides outside the gene matches: 6. Germline V gene sequence: CDR1 ENHRY, CDR2 SYGVKD. The CDR3 loop spans 14 amino acids. The CDR3 DNA is TGTGCCATCAGATTCCGGGACAGGGGAACTGAAGCTTTCTTT. Amino acid sequence: CAIRFRDRGTEAFF.

The chain carries TRBV15 and TRBJ2-2; D is uncertain. This CDR3 contains 14 residues. The germline V gene encodes CDR1 LNHNV and CDR2 YYDKDF (reference sequence). The V gene lost 8 bases and the J gene lost 8 bases, with 18 bases spanning the gap. The chain's CDR3 is CATGEWMFGGELFF. Here the CDR3 DNA reads TGTGCCACCGGAGAGTGGATGTTTGGAGGGGAGCTGTTTTTT.

This clone was detected only a few times. V and J are TRBV11-2 and TRBJ1-1; D unclear. Germline CDR1 is SGHAT and CDR2 is FQNNGV. This CDR3 has 14 amino acids. The V end lost 3 bases, the J end lost 4 bases, and 12 bases lay between the germline ends. CDR3 protein: CASSLRDRGTEAFF. The CDR3 region has the DNA TGTGCCAGCAGCTTGCGGGATCGGGGCACTGAAGCTTTCTTT.

About this clone: The same CDR3 arises from other DNA sequences in this sample as well. This chain links TRBV19 with TRBJ1-5, with D possibly being TRBD1 (5 bases). V dropped 4 bases and J dropped 4 bases, with 5 bases sitting between them. Germline loops: CDR1 LNHDA, CDR2 SQIVND (reference sequence). The CDR3 contains 12 residues. CDR3 coding DNA: TGTGCCAGTAGTAAGGGGAATCAGCCCCAGCATTTT. Translated, it gives CASSKGNQPQHF.

V usage is TRBV5-1 and J usage is TRBJ1-3; D not resolved. CDR1 and CDR2 from the germline V gene are SGHRS and YFSETQ. V lost 5 bases and J lost 3, with 12 bases in between. The CDR3 length is 14 residues. This chain's CDR3 is CASSFAGIGNTIYF. As DNA, the CDR3 is TGCGCCAGCAGTTTCGCAGGCATTGGAAACACCATATATTTT.

This clone was picked up one time. The chain joins TRBV11-1 to TRBJ2-7, with 10 nucleotides matching TRBD2. Germline-derived CDR1 and CDR2 are SGHAT and FQDESV (reference sequence). There are 18 residues in the CDR3. Unmatched junction bases numbered 14, after V lost 1 base and J lost 5 bases. The CDR3 region is CASSLVAGSGRAYHEQYF. The CDR3 DNA reads as TGTGCCAGCAGCTTAGTTGCTGGGAGCGGGAGGGCCTACCACGAGCAGTACTTC.